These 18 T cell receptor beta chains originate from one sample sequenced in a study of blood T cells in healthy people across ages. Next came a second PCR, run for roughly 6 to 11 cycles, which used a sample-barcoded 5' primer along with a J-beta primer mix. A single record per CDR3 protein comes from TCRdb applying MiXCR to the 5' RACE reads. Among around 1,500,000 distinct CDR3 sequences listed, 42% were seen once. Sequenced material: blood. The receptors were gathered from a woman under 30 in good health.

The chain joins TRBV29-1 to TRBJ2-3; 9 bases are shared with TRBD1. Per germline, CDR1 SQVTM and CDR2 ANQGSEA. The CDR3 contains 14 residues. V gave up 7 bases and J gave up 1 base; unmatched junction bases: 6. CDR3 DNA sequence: TGCAGCGCCGCCAGGACAGGGGGCACAGATACGCAGTATTTT. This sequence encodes CSAARTGGTDTQYF.

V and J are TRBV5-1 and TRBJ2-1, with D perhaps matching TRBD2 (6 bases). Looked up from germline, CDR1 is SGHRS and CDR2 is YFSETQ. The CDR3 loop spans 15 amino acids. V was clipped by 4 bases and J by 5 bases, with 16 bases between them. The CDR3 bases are TGCGCCAGCAGCACCGGGACTGCCTGGGACAATGAGCAGTTCTTC. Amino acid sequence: CASSTGTAWDNEQFF.

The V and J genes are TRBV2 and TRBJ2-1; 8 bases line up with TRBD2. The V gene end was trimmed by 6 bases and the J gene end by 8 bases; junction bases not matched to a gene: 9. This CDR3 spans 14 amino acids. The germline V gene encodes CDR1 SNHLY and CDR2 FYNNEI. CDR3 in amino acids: CASRREGLVHEQFF. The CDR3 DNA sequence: TGTGCCAGCAGACGGGAGGGTCTGGTCCATGAGCAGTTCTTC.

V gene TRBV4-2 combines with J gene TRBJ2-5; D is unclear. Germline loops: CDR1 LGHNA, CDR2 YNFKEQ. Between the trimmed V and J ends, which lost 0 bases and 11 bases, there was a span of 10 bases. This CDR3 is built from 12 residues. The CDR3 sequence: CASSQEAAGQYF. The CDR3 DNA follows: TGTGCCAGCAGCCAAGAAGCTGCCGGGCAGTACTTC.

The CDR3 DNA reads TGTGCCAGCAGTGAAATCGAGTACCAAGAGACCCAGTACTTC. Residues: CASSEIEYQETQYF. The genes are TRBV2 and TRBJ2-5; D call uncertain. With 2 bases removed from V and 0 bases from J, the gap between germline ends came to 7 bases. Looked up from germline, CDR1 is SNHLY and CDR2 is FYNNEI. The length of the CDR3 is 14 residues.

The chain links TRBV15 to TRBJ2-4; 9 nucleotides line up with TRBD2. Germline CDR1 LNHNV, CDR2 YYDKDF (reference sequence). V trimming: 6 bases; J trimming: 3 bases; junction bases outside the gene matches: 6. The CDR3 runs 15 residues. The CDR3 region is CATSFSGGSKNIQYF. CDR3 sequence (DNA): TGTGCCACCAGTTTTAGCGGGGGAAGCAAAAACATTCAGTACTTC.

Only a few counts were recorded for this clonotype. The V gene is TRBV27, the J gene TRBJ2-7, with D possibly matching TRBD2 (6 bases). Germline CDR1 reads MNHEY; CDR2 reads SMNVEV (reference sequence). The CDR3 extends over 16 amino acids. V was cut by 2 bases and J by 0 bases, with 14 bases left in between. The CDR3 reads CASSLGTPFPSYEQYF. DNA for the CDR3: TGTGCCAGCAGTTTAGGGACTCCCTTCCCCTCCTACGAGCAGTACTTC.

The CDR3 reads CASSPRDSGENIQYF. CDR3 coding DNA: TGCGCCAGCAGCCCAAGAGATTCAGGGGAAAACATTCAGTACTTC. V gene TRBV4-1 combines with J gene TRBJ2-4; a possible D gene is TRBD1 (6 bases). V shed 4 bases and J shed 5 bases, with 15 bases lying between them. Per germline, CDR1 MGHRA and CDR2 YSYEKL. The length of the CDR3 is 15 residues.

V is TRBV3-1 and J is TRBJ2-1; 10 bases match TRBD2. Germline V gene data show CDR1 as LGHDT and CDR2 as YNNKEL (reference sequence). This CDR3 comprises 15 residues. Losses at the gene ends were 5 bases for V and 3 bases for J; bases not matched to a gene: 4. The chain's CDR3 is CASSDGLADYNEQFF. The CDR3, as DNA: TGTGCCAGCAGCGATGGACTAGCGGACTACAATGAGCAGTTCTTC.

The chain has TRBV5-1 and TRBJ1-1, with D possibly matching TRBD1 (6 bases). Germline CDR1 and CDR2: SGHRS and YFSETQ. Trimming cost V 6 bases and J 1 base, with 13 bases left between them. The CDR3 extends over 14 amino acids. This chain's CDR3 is CASTQQGPNTEAFF. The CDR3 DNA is TGCGCCAGCACCCAACAGGGACCGAACACTGAAGCTTTCTTT. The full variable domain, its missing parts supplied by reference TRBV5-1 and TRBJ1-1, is KAGVTQTPRYLIKTRGQQVTLSCSPISGHRSVSWYQQTPGQGLQFLFEYFSETQRNKGNFPGRFSGRQFSNSRSEMNVSTLELGDSALYLCASTQQGPNTEAFFGQGTRLTVV.

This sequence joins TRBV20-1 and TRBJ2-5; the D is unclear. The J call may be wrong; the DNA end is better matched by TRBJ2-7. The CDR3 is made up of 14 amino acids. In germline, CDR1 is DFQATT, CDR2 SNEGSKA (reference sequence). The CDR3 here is CSARGPATDYEQYF. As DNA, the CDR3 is TGCAGTGCTAGGGGCCCCGCCACCGACTACGAGCAGTACTTC.

The CDR3 protein is CATGAGVGSYEQYF. CDR3 coding DNA: TGTGCCACGGGAGCGGGGGTAGGCTCCTACGAGCAGTACTTC. The chain carries TRBV12-3 or TRBV12-4 and TRBJ2-7; 8 bases align to TRBD2. The CDR3 length is 14 residues. The ends lost 10 bases at V and 0 bases at J; junction bases unmatched: 8.

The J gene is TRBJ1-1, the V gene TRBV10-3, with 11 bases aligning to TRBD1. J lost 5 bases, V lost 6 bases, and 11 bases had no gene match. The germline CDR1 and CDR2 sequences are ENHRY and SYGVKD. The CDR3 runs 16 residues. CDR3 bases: TGTGCCATCAGGGGACAGGGGGGCTTCGAACGGACTGAAGCTTTCTTT. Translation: CAIRGQGGFERTEAFF.

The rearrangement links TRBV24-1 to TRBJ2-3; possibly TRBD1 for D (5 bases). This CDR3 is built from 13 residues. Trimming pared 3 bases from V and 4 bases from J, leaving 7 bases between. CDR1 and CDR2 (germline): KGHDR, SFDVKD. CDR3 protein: CATSDKGADTQYF. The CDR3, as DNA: TGTGCCACCAGTGATAAAGGGGCAGATACGCAGTATTTT.

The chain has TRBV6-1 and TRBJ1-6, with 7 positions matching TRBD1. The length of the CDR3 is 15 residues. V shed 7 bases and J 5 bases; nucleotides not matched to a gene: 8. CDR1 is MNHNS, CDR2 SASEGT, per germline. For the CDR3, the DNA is TGTGCCAGCACCGGGACAGAGACTCATAATTCACCCCTCCACTTT. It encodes CASTGTETHNSPLHF.

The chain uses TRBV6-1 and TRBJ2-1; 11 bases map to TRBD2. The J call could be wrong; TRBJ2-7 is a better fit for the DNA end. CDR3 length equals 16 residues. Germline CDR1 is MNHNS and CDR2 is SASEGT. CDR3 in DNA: TGTGCCAGCAGTGAAGGACTAGCGGGGTCGAACAATGAGCAGTACTTC. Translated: CASSEGLAGSNNEQYF.

Written as DNA, the CDR3 is TGTGCCAGCAGCCAAGGTTCAAGAAACACCATATATTTT. Translating it yields CASSQGSRNTIYF. V and J are TRBV14 and TRBJ1-3; no reliable D call. Trimming took off 1 base at V and 5 bases at J, with 6 bases between the two ends. The CDR3 loop spans 13 amino acids. Per the germline V gene, CDR1 is SGHDN and CDR2 is FVKESK.

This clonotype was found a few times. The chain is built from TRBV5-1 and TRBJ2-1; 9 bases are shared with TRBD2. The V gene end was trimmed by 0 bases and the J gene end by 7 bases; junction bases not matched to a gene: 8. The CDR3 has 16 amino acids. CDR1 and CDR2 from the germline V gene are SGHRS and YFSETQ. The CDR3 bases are TGCGCCAGCAGCTTGGTGGTTAGCGGGAGTTCAAATGAGCAGTTCTTC. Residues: CASSLVVSGSSNEQFF.